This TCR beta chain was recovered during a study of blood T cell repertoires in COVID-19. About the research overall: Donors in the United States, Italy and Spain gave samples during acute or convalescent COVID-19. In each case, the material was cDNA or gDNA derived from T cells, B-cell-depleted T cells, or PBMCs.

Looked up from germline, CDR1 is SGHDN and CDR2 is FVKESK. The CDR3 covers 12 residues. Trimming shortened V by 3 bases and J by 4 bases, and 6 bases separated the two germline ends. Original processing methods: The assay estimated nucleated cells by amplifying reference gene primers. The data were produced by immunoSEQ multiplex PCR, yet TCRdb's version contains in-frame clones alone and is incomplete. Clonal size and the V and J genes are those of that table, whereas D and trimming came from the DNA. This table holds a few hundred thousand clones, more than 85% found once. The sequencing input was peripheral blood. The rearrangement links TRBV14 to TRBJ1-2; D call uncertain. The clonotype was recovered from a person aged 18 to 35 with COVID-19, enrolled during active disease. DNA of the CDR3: TGTGCCAGCAGCCAGGGAGGCTATGGCTACACCTTC. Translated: CASSQGGYGYTF.